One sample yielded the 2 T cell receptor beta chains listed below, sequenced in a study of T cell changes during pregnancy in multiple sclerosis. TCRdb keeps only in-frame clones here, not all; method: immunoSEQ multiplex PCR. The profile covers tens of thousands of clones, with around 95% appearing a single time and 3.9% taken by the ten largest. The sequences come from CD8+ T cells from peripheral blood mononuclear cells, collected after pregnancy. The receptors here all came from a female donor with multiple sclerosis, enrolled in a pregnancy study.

CDR3 nucleotides: TGTGCCAGCAGCGCCGGGGTAAGCAATCAGCCCCAGCATTTT. It is translated as CASSAGVSNQPQHF. The V call is TRBV2, the J call TRBJ1-5, with D hard to call. Trimming left V 6 bases short and J 1 base short, with 10 bases between. This CDR3 region has 14 residues. Germline V gene sequence: CDR1 SNHLY, CDR2 FYNNEI.

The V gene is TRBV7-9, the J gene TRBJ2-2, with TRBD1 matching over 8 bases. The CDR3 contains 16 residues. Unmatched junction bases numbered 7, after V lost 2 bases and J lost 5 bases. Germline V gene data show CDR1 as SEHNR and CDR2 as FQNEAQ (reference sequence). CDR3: CASSLPQGGYTGELFF. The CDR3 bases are TGTGCCAGCAGCTTACCACAGGGGGGATATACCGGGGAGCTGTTTTTT. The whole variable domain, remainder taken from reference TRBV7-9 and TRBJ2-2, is DTGVSQNPRHKITKRGQNVTFRCDPISEHNRLYWYRQTLGQGPEFLTYFQNEAQLEKSRLLSDRFSAERPKGSFSTLEIQRTEQGDSAMYLCASSLPQGGYTGELFFGEGSRLTVL.